This entry lists 28 T cell receptor beta chains sequenced from one sample in a study of T cell repertoires in cytomegalovirus infection. TCRdb itself ran the reads through MiXCR, one entry per CDR3 protein. The table has around 180,000 distinct CDR3 sequences, 28% seen once; the top ten hold under 35%. Sequencing was performed on PBMCs. The receptors shown here come from a human donor in good health (CMV status not recorded). Some clones in this sample may be carry-over from other donors' samples.

V is TRBV6-2 or TRBV6-3 and J is TRBJ1-1; D may be TRBD1 (5 bases). CDR3 length equals 12 residues. The germline gives CDR1 MNHEY, CDR2 SVGEGT. V was shortened by 7 bases and J by 8 bases, with 14 bases between the two germline ends. The CDR3: CASTRGPSEAFF. The CDR3 DNA reads as TGTGCCAGCACTCGGGGACCATCCGAAGCTTTCTTT.

The V call is TRBV20-1, the J call TRBJ1-6; D uncertain. The germline V gene encodes CDR1 DFQATT and CDR2 SNEGSKA (reference sequence). The length of the CDR3 is 13 residues. V was clipped by 0 bases and J by 10 bases, with 10 bases between them. In nucleotides, the CDR3 is TGCAGTGCTAGAGATACCGGCGGATCACCCCTCCACTTT. Translating it yields CSARDTGGSPLHF.

This clonotype was counted many times. The gene calls are TRBV7-2 and TRBJ1-5; 7 bases agree with TRBD1. This CDR3 spans 15 amino acids. The V gene end was trimmed by 4 bases and the J gene end by 1 base; junction bases not matched to a gene: 4. Germline V gene data show CDR1 as SGHTA and CDR2 as FQGNSA. The CDR3 spells CASSSTGTSNQPQHF. The CDR3 DNA is TGTGCCAGCAGCTCGACAGGGACGAGCAATCAGCCCCAGCATTTT.

This sequence joins TRBV3-1 and TRBJ1-2; D gene ambiguous. Germline lookup yields CDR1 LGHDT and CDR2 YNNKEL (reference sequence). The V and J ends lost 5 bases and 1 base respectively, with 11 bases between them. The CDR3 is 14 amino acids. The CDR3 DNA follows: TGTGCCAGCAGCTCCCGGACGGTTAACTATGGCTACACCTTC. Residues: CASSSRTVNYGYTF.

The genes are TRBV3-1 and TRBJ2-5, with D unresolved. The CDR3 is 14 amino acids. Germline assignment: CDR1 LGHDT and CDR2 YNNKEL (reference sequence). V was trimmed by 0 bases and J by 6 bases, leaving 11 bases between them. The CDR3 region has the DNA TGTGCCAGCAGCCAAGATCCTGGGCGAAAGACCCAGTACTTC. Translating it yields CASSQDPGRKTQYF.

This clonotype was counted many times. V usage is TRBV7-2 and J usage is TRBJ2-6; D not resolved. The CDR3 has 16 residues. The V end was cut by 4 bases, the J end by 0 bases, with 10 bases between. Germline CDR1 reads SGHTA; CDR2 reads FQGNSA. The CDR3 spells CASSSSGSSGANVLTF. The CDR3 coding sequence is TGTGCCAGCAGCTCCAGTGGCAGCTCTGGGGCCAACGTCCTGACTTTC.

The rearrangement joins TRBV6-6 to TRBJ2-1; 8 bases match TRBD2. CDR1 is MNHNY, CDR2 SVGAGI, per germline (reference sequence). CDR3 length: 15 amino acids. With V trimmed by 5 bases and J by 7 bases, 10 bases remained unmatched. CDR3 bases: TGTGCCAGCAGTGTGCCCGGGACTAGAATGAATGAGCAGTTCTTC. Translated, it gives CASSVPGTRMNEQFF.

In this sample, this clonotype turned up a few times. This chain connects TRBV6-1 to TRBJ1-1; a weak D match, TRBD1 (5 bases). Germline assignment: CDR1 MNHNS and CDR2 SASEGT. The CDR3 consists of 11 residues. V was cut by 8 bases and J by 5 bases, with 9 bases left in between. This CDR3 reads CASGDRTEAFF. The CDR3 coding sequence is TGTGCCAGCGGGGACCGTACTGAAGCTTTCTTT.

The chain joins TRBV9 to TRBJ1-3; no firm D call. Germline assignment: CDR1 SGDLS and CDR2 YYNGEE. Trimming took off 3 bases at V and 0 bases at J, with 13 bases between the two ends. The CDR3 is made up of 16 amino acids. CDR3 coding DNA: TGTGCCAGCAGCGCCGACCTCCGGGGCTCTGGAAACACCATATATTTT. It specifies CASSADLRGSGNTIYF.

This clonotype occurred a few times. The CDR3: CATHPGWGEQFF. CDR3 nucleotides: TGTGCCACCCATCCCGGTTGGGGTGAGCAGTTCTTC. The rearrangement joins TRBV6-5 to TRBJ2-1; D ambiguous. This CDR3 region has 12 residues. Germline-derived CDR1 and CDR2 are MNHEY and SVGAGI. Trimming pared 10 bases from V and 9 bases from J, leaving 16 bases between.

This clonotype has more than one count but fewer than ten. The V gene is TRBV11-2, the J gene TRBJ1-1; D is unresolved. V was clipped by 5 bases and J by 8 bases, with 15 bases between them. The CDR3 loop spans 13 amino acids. CDR1 and CDR2 (germline): SGHAT, FQNNGV. The DNA of the CDR3 is TGTGCCAGCAGCCCGACGCCCTCGGGGGAAGCTTTCTTT. This translates into CASSPTPSGEAFF.

The chain links TRBV7-6 to TRBJ1-5; D is uncertain. The CDR3 consists of 15 residues. The germline V gene has CDR1 SGHVS and CDR2 FNYEAQ. Trimming stripped 5 bases from V and 0 bases from J, with 11 bases between. The CDR3 DNA reads as TGTGCCAGCAGCGGGCTTGCCGGTAGCAATCAGCCCCAGCATTTT. Its protein is CASSGLAGSNQPQHF. Supplemented by reference TRBV7-6 and TRBJ1-5, the full variable domain reads GAGVSQSPRYKVTKRGQDVALRCDPISGHVSLYWYRQALGQGPEFLTYFNYEAQQDKSGLPNDRFSAERPEGSISTLTIQRTEQRDSAMYRCASSGLAGSNQPQHFGDGTRLSIL.

Points on this clonotype: At one boundary the junction diverges from the germline segment, which might be a read error. The rearrangement links TRBV6-5 to TRBJ1-2; 7 bases fit TRBD1. Germline V gives CDR1 MNHEY, CDR2 SVGAGI. The CDR3 length is 13 residues. The CDR3 protein is CVSATGSGYGYTF. CDR3 DNA sequence: TGTGTCAGCGCGACAGGGTCAGGGTATGGCTACACCTTC.

The chain recombines TRBV7-6 with TRBJ1-4; 9 bases are shared with TRBD1. The CDR3 extends over 18 amino acids. CDR1 and CDR2 from the germline V gene are SGHVS and FNYEAQ. Trimming at V came to 0 bases and at J to 6 bases, leaving 11 bases not matched to a gene. The CDR3 bases are TGTGCCAGCAGCTTAGCGGCTTGGGACAGGGAGACGCATGAAAAACTGTTTTTT. Its translation: CASSLAAWDRETHEKLFF.

This sequence joins TRBV5-1 and TRBJ2-1, with 10 bases identical to TRBD1. The trim removed 2 bases at V and 8 bases at J, leaving 10 bases unmatched. In germline, CDR1 is SGHRS, CDR2 YFSETQ. CDR3 length: 16 amino acids. In nucleotides, the CDR3 is TGCGCCAGCAGCTTTGAGGGGACAGGGGTCAGCGATGAGCAGTTCTTC. Translation: CASSFEGTGVSDEQFF. The full variable domain, its missing parts supplied by reference TRBV5-1 and TRBJ2-1, is KAGVTQTPRYLIKTRGQQVTLSCSPISGHRSVSWYQQTPGQGLQFLFEYFSETQRNKGNFPGRFSGRQFSNSRSEMNVSTLELGDSALYLCASSFEGTGVSDEQFFGPGTRLTVL.

The genes are TRBV5-1 and TRBJ2-2; 7 bases fit TRBD1. Germline loops: CDR1 SGHRS, CDR2 YFSETQ. V gave up 3 bases and J gave up 3 bases; unmatched junction bases: 11. This CDR3 is built from 17 residues. The CDR3 DNA reads TGCGCCAGCAGCTCGTGGCTGACAGGGAGATACACCGGGGAGCTGTTTTTT. Translation: CASSSWLTGRYTGELFF. Combining the CDR3 with reference TRBV5-1 and TRBJ2-2 gives the whole variable domain KAGVTQTPRYLIKTRGQQVTLSCSPISGHRSVSWYQQTPGQGLQFLFEYFSETQRNKGNFPGRFSGRQFSNSRSEMNVSTLELGDSALYLCASSSWLTGRYTGELFFGEGSRLTVL.

This clonotype occurred many times. CDR3 sequence reads: CASRSPGQKNIQYF. CDR3 coding DNA: TGTGCCAGCAGATCACCGGGACAAAAAAACATTCAGTACTTC. The chain carries TRBV7-2 and TRBJ2-4, with a weak D call TRBD1 (6 bases). CDR1 and CDR2 (germline): SGHTA, FQGNSA. The V gene lost 6 bases and the J gene lost 4 bases, with 13 bases spanning the gap. The CDR3 covers 14 residues.

This clonotype was observed a handful of times. This chain links TRBV7-2 with TRBJ2-1; D might be TRBD2 (6 bases). Between the trimmed V and J ends, which lost 5 bases and 8 bases, there was a span of 19 bases. The CDR3 is made up of 15 amino acids. Germline CDR1 is SGHTA and CDR2 is FQGNSA. The CDR3 sequence: CASSPPEGLGDEQFF. The CDR3, as DNA: TGTGCCAGCAGCCCCCCGGAGGGCCTGGGGGATGAGCAGTTCTTC.

This clonotype occurred a few times. J is TRBJ1-1 and V is TRBV5-1; D uncertain. Per germline, CDR1 SGHRS and CDR2 YFSETQ. Trimming removed 1 base from V and 2 bases from J, with 3 bases in between. The CDR3 totals 12 residues. CDR3 in DNA: TGCGCCAGCAGCTTGATTAACACTGAAGCTTTCTTT. Its protein product is CASSLINTEAFF.

This clonotype was counted ten times or more. The chain recombines TRBV7-2 with TRBJ2-3; 7 bases are shared with TRBD1. CDR1 is SGHTA, CDR2 FQGNSA, per germline. V shed 5 bases and J 3 bases; nucleotides not matched to a gene: 8. CDR3 length equals 15 residues. The CDR3 DNA reads TGTGCCAGCAGCGCCCAACAGGGGTATACAGATACGCAGTATTTT. Its translation: CASSAQQGYTDTQYF.

As to this clonotype: Its ends do not fully match the called genes, so a read error is possible. The chain uses TRBV7-2 and TRBJ1-3; 8 nucleotides agree with TRBD1. Per germline, CDR1 SGHTA and CDR2 FQGNSA. The CDR3 runs to 15 residues. CDR3 sequence reads: CDSSPQGAAGNTIYF. The CDR3 bases are TGTGACAGCAGCCCTCAGGGGGCAGCTGGAAACACCATATATTTT.

The V call is TRBV11-2, the J call TRBJ2-4, with D possibly matching TRBD2 (7 bases). CDR1 is SGHAT and CDR2 is FQNNGV in the germline V gene. This CDR3 contains 14 residues. V was cut by 6 bases and J by 8 bases, with 17 bases left in between. CDR3: CASRGGIGGDIQYF. The CDR3 DNA reads TGTGCCAGCAGAGGGGGGATAGGGGGGGACATTCAGTACTTC. Full variable domain (outside the CDR3, taken from reference TRBV11-2 and TRBJ2-4): EAGVAQSPRYKIIEKRQSVAFWCNPISGHATLYWYQQILGQGPKLLIQFQNNGVVDDSQLPKDRFSAERLKGVDSTLKIQPAKLEDSAVYLCASRGGIGGDIQYFGAGTRLSVL.

This chain connects TRBV19 to TRBJ1-1; no clear D. Germline CDR1 and CDR2: LNHDA and SQIVND (reference sequence). V was shortened by 3 bases and J by 3 bases, with 8 bases between the two germline ends. The CDR3 runs 13 residues. In DNA form, the CDR3 reads TGTGCCAGTAGTATCAAGGGTTACACTGAAGCTTTCTTT. Its translation is CASSIKGYTEAFF.

This clonotype was found a few times. The chain joins TRBV7-2 to TRBJ1-2; the D gene is possibly TRBD1 (5 bases). V was pared by 5 bases and J by 9 bases, with 22 bases between. The CDR3 has 15 residues. The germline V gene encodes CDR1 SGHTA and CDR2 FQGNSA. CDR3 coding DNA: TGTGCCAGCAGCCGGGCCCGGGACCACAAGAGGAGCTACACCTTC. This encodes CASSRARDHKRSYTF.

This clonotype was detected a few times. The V and J genes are TRBV7-8 and TRBJ2-1; a weak D match, TRBD1 (6 bases). Per germline, CDR1 SGHVS and CDR2 FQNEAQ. This CDR3 has 13 amino acids. V lost 2 bases and J lost 7, with 9 bases in between. For the CDR3, the DNA is TGTGCCAGCAGCTTATACAGGGCTAATGAGCAGTTCTTC. The encoded protein is CASSLYRANEQFF.

This clonotype was found a few times. The chain uses TRBV7-9 and TRBJ2-2; D tentatively reads TRBD1 or TRBD2 (6 bases each). Germline V gene sequence: CDR1 SEHNR, CDR2 FQNEAQ (reference sequence). Between the trimmed V and J ends, which lost 3 bases and 4 bases, there was a span of 9 bases. There are 14 residues in the CDR3. The CDR3 DNA reads as TGTGCCAGCAGCTTGGAGGGGGTCACCGGGGAGCTGTTTTTT. Residues: CASSLEGVTGELFF.

CDR3 nucleotides: TGTGCCAGCAAACAGGGTCAGGGGACAGATACGCAGTATTTT. This sequence encodes CASKQGQGTDTQYF. V is TRBV6-5 and J is TRBJ2-3, with D perhaps matching TRBD1 (6 bases). V lost 7 bases and J lost 3, with 14 bases in between. Per the germline V gene, CDR1 is MNHEY and CDR2 is SVGAGI. The CDR3 is made up of 14 amino acids.

This clonotype was observed at least ten times. The V and J genes are TRBV7-2 and TRBJ1-1, with D unclear. V was pared by 2 bases and J by 1 base, with 11 bases between. This CDR3 comprises 15 residues. Germline V CDR1 and CDR2: SGHTA, FQGNSA. For the CDR3, the DNA is TGTGCCAGCAGCTTAATTGGTCATGCGAACACTGAAGCTTTCTTT. This encodes CASSLIGHANTEAFF.